The sequence of this T cell receptor (beta chain) was determined in a study of blood T cell repertoires in COVID-19. At the level of the study: From T cells, B-cell-depleted T cells, or PBMCs came the material, which was cDNA or gDNA.

While infection was still active, Seattle patients were enrolled and then followed longitudinally. How the authors handled the data: Researchers report that nucleated cell counts were estimated from reference gene primer amplification. Sequencing used immunoSEQ multiplex PCR; TCRdb keeps in-frame clones, though not all of them. V and J calls plus clone size are reproduced from that table; the DNA served to infer D and trimming. The sample lists 350,000 to 450,000 clones, roughly 90% occurring once. V gave up 4 bases and J gave up 5 bases; unmatched junction bases: 15. The CDR3 runs to 17 residues. Germline loops: CDR1 SGHTA, CDR2 FQGNSA.

The receptor was isolated from a middle-aged woman with COVID-19, enrolled during active disease. The rearrangement uses TRBV7-2 and TRBJ2-5; TRBD2 matches at 8 bases. Sequencing was carried out using peripheral blood. The CDR3 sequence is CASSYQHGGGLGETQYF. CDR3 nucleotide sequence: TGTGCCAGCAGCTACCAGCACGGCGGGGGGCTAGGGGAGACCCAGTACTTC. The full variable domain, with the rest looked up from reference TRBV7-2 and TRBJ2-5, is GAGVSQSPSNKVTEKGKDVELRCDPISGHTALYWYRQSLGQGLEFLIYFQGNSAPDKSGLPSDRFSAERTGGSVSTLTIQRTQQEDSAVYLCASSYQHGGGLGETQYFGPGTRLLVL.